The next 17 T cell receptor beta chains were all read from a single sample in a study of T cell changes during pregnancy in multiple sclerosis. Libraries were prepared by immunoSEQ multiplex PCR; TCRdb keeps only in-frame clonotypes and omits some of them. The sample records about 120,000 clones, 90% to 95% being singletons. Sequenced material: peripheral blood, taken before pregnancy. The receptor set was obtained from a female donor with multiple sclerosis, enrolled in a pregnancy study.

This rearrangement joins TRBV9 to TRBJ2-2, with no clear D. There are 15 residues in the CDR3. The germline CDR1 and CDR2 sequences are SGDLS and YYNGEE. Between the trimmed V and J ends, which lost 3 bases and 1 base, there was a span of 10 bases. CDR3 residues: CASSAPTENTGELFF. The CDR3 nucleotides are TGTGCCAGCAGCGCCCCGACTGAGAACACCGGGGAGCTGTTTTTT.

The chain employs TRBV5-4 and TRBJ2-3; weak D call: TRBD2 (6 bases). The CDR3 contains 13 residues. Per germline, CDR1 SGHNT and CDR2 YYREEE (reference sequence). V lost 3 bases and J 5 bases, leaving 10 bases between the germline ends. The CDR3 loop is CASSSGGVDTQYF. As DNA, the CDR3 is TGTGCCAGCAGCTCGGGCGGGGTAGATACGCAGTATTTT.

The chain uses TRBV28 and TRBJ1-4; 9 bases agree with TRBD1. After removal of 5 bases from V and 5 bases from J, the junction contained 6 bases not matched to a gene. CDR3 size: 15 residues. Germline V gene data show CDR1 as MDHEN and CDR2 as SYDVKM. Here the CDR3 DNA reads TGTGCCAGCAGTCCCCCGGGACAGGGAAATGAAAAACTGTTTTTT. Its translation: CASSPPGQGNEKLFF.

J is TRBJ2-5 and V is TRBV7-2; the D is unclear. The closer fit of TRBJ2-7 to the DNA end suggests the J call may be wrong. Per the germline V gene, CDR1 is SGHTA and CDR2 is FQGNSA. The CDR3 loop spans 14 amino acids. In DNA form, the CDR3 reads TGTGCCAGCAGCTTAACAGAACCTTCCTACGAGCAGTACTTC. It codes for CASSLTEPSYEQYF.

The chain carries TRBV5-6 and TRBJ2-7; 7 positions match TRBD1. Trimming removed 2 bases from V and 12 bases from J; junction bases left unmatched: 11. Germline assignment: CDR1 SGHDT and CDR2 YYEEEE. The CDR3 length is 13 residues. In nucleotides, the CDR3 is TGTGCCAGCAGCTTAACAGGGGCCGGGAATTGGTACTTC. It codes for CASSLTGAGNWYF.

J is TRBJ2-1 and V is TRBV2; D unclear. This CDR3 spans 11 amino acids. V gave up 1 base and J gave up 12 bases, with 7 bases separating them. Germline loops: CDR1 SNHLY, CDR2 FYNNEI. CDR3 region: CASSEESGQFF. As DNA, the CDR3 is TGTGCCAGCAGTGAAGAGTCGGGGCAGTTCTTC.

CDR3 DNA: TGTGCCAGTAGTGGCCGGGACAGTAGCAAGCCCCAGCATTTT. Protein sequence: CASSGRDSSKPQHF. This sequence joins TRBV19 and TRBJ1-5; 7 nucleotides match TRBD1. The CDR3 sequence is 14 residues long. J gave up 8 bases and V 5 bases, and 9 bases lay outside the gene matches. Germline assignment: CDR1 LNHDA and CDR2 SQIVND (reference sequence).

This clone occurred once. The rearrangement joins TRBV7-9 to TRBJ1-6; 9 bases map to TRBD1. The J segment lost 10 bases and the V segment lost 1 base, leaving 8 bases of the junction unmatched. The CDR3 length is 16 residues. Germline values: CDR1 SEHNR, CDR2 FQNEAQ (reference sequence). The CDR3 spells CASSLVWDREGSPLHF. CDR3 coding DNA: TGTGCCAGCAGCTTAGTTTGGGACAGGGAGGGGTCACCCCTCCACTTT.

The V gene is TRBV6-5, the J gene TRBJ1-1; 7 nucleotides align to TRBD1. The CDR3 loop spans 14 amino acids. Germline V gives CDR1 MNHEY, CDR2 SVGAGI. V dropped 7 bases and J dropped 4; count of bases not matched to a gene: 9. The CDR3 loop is CASTNTGVGTEAFF. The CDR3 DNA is TGTGCCAGCACTAACACAGGGGTGGGCACTGAAGCTTTCTTT.

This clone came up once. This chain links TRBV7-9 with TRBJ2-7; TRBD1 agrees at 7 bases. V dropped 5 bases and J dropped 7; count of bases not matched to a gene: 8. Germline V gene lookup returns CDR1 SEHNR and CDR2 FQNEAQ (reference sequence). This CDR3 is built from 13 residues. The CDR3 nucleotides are TGTGCCAGCAGCCCCGCCGACAGGGATGAGCAGTACTTC. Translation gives CASSPADRDEQYF.

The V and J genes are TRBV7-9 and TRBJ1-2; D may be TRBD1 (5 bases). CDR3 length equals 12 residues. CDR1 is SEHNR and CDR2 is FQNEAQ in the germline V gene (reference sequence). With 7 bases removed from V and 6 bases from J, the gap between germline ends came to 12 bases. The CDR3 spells CASNKGPDGYTF. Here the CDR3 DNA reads TGTGCCAGCAATAAGGGGCCGGATGGCTACACCTTC. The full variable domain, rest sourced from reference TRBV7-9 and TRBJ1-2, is DTGVSQNPRHKITKRGQNVTFRCDPISEHNRLYWYRQTLGQGPEFLTYFQNEAQLEKSRLLSDRFSAERPKGSFSTLEIQRTEQGDSAMYLCASNKGPDGYTFGSGTRLTVV.

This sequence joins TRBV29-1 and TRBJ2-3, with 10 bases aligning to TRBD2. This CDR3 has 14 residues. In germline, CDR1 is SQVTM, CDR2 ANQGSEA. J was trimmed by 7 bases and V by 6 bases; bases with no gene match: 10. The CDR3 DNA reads TGCAGCGTCGACCAAAGCGGGGGGGCACATACGCAGTATTTT. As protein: CSVDQSGGAHTQYF.

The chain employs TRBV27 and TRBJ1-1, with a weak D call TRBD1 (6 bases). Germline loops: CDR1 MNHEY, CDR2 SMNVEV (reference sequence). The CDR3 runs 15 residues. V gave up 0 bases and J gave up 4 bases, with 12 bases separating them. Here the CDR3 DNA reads TGTGCCAGCAGTTTATCCACAGGGTACAGCACTGAAGCTTTCTTT. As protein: CASSLSTGYSTEAFF.

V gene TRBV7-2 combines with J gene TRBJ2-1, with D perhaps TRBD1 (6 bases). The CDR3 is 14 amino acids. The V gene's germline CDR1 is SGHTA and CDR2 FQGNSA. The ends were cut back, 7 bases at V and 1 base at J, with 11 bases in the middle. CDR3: CASTSGVSYNEQFF. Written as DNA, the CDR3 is TGTGCCAGCACCTCAGGGGTTTCCTACAATGAGCAGTTCTTC.

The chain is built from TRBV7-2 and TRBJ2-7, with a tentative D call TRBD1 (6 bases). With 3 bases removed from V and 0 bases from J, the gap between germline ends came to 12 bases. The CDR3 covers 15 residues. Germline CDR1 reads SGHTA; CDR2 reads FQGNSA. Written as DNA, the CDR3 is TGTGCCAGCAGCTTTGCGGACAGCATCTCCTACGAGCAGTACTTC. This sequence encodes CASSFADSISYEQYF.

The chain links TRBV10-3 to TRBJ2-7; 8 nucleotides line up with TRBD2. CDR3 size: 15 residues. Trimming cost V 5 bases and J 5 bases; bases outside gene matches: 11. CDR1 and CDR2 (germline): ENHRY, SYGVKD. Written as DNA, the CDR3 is TGTGCCATCAGTTCCTCCAGCGGGGGTGCCCACGAGCAGTACTTC. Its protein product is CAISSSSGGAHEQYF.

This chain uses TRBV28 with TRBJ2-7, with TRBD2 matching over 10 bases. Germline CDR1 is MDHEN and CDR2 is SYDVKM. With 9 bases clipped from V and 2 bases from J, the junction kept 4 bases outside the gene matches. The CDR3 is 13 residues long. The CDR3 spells CASSGLAAYEQYF. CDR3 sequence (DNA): TGTGCCAGTTCCGGACTAGCGGCCTACGAGCAGTACTTC.